Following are 13 T cell receptor beta chains from one sample sequenced in a study of molecular identifiers for immune sequencing clone quantification. TCRdb called the PCR reads again in MiXCR, with one record for every CDR3 protein. This table has some 320,000 distinct CDR3 sequences, 24% appearing once. Sequenced material: naive CD8+ T cells from blood, with Jurkat cell RNA spiked in. Subset indicated: FACS-sorted CD8+CD4-CCR7+CD45RA+ naive T cells. Receptors originate from a human donor in good health. Some libraries in this study had Jurkat cell RNA spiked in.

This clonotype was seen ten or more times. The genes are TRBV15 and TRBJ2-3; the D gene is possibly TRBD2 (5 bases). From germline, CDR1 is LNHNV and CDR2 YYDKDF (reference sequence). V lost 0 bases, J lost 4 bases, and 14 bases lay in between. The CDR3 loop spans 16 amino acids. The CDR3 loop is CATSRDRAGGSDTQYF. In DNA, the CDR3 is TGTGCCACCAGCAGAGATCGGGCGGGTGGCTCAGATACGCAGTATTTT.

This rearrangement joins TRBV12-3 or TRBV12-4 to TRBJ2-5; D gene ambiguous. The CDR3 is 14 residues long. Between the trimmed V and J ends, which lost 1 base and 5 bases, there was a span of 11 bases. CDR3 sequence: CASSLGTIRETQYF. In DNA form, the CDR3 reads TGTGCCAGCAGTTTAGGGACCATTAGGGAGACCCAGTACTTC.

The table lists this clonotype with a few counts. The V call is TRBV12-5, the J call TRBJ2-3, with D possibly TRBD2 on 6 matching bases. Trimming cost V 7 bases and J 0 bases, with 17 bases left between them. The CDR3 loop spans 16 amino acids. Germline CDR1 LGHNT, CDR2 FRNRAP. For the CDR3, the DNA is TGTGCTAGTGCCCCCTCCTTGGGGGGTAGCACAGATACGCAGTATTTT. It is translated as CASAPSLGGSTDTQYF.

The chain is built from TRBV6-2 or TRBV6-3 and TRBJ1-2, with a tentative D call TRBD1 (5 bases). Germline V gene data show CDR1 as MNHEY and CDR2 as SVGEGT. The CDR3 spans 15 residues. V was trimmed by 5 bases and J by 4 bases, leaving 17 bases between them. The CDR3 loop is CASSNDYRSFYGYTF. The CDR3 nucleotides are TGTGCCAGCAGTAACGACTACAGGAGTTTCTATGGCTACACCTTC.

This chain joins TRBV6-2 or TRBV6-3 and TRBJ2-7; 7 bases agree with TRBD2. V lost 1 base and J lost 5; bases outside the gene matches: 5. The CDR3 runs 14 residues. Germline loops: CDR1 MNHEY, CDR2 SVGEGT. The CDR3 here is CASSYYRTSDEQYF. As DNA, the CDR3 is TGTGCCAGCAGTTACTACCGGACTAGTGACGAGCAGTACTTC.

This clonotype is a singleton in its sample. This clone may be a read error of a much larger clone one base away. The rearrangement uses TRBV27 and TRBJ1-1; D remains ambiguous. CDR3 size: 13 residues. Germline V CDR1 and CDR2: MNHEY, SMNVEV (reference sequence). In nucleotides, the CDR3 is TGTGCCGGCAGTTTAATGGGGAACACTGAAGCTTTCTTT. It translates to CAGSLMGNTEAFF.

As to this clonotype: One base away lies a much larger clone, so this may be a sequencing read error. The V gene is TRBV7-9, the J gene TRBJ2-6; 8 bases fit TRBD1. V gave up 7 bases and J gave up 0 bases; unmatched junction bases: 5. Looked up from germline, CDR1 is SEHNR and CDR2 is FQNEAQ (reference sequence). CDR3 length: 16 residues. The CDR3 sequence is CASNRDRLSGANVLTF. The CDR3 DNA is TGTGCCAGCAACCGGGACAGGCTCTCTGGGGCCAACGTCCTGACTTTC.

The genes are TRBV27 and TRBJ1-1; D gene uncertain. The length of the CDR3 is 13 residues. Germline-derived CDR1 and CDR2 are MNHEY and SMNVEV (reference sequence). Trimming took off 6 bases at V and 1 base at J, with 9 bases between the two ends. As DNA, the CDR3 is TGTGCCAGCAGGTGGAACGCGAACACTGAAGCTTTCTTT. This gives the protein CASRWNANTEAFF.

V and J are TRBV13 and TRBJ2-2, with a tentative D call TRBD2 (5 bases). Between the trimmed V and J ends, which lost 5 bases and 3 bases, there was a span of 10 bases. The CDR3 runs to 14 residues. CDR1 PRHDT and CDR2 FYEKMQ come from the germline V gene (reference sequence). CDR3 nucleotides: TGTGCCAGCAGCGCCGGGGTAGACACCGGGGAGCTGTTTTTT. Protein product: CASSAGVDTGELFF.

About this clonotype itself: Being one base from a much bigger clone, this may be a read error. V usage is TRBV24-1 and J usage is TRBJ2-1; 9 nucleotides line up with TRBD1. Germline-derived CDR1 and CDR2 are KGHDR and SFDVKD. The length of the CDR3 is 16 residues. CDR3 sequence (DNA): TGTGCCACCAGTGATTCCCACAGGGGGCCCGGGAATGCGCAGTTCTTC. Its protein is CATSDSHRGPGNAQFF.

To note about this clonotype: A much larger clone lies a single base off, so this may be a read error. The chain carries TRBV7-2 and TRBJ2-1; D uncertain. CDR1 SGHTA and CDR2 FQGNSA come from the germline V gene. Trimming removed 0 bases at V and 12 bases at J, with 12 bases between. The CDR3 totals 13 residues. The CDR3 loop is CASSLAVVPVQFF. The CDR3 coding sequence is TGTGCCAGCAGCTTAGCTGTCGTCCCTGTGCAGTTCTTC.

This clonotype was found a few times. The chain employs TRBV20-1 and TRBJ1-3; a weak D match, TRBD1 (5 bases). Germline assignment: CDR1 DFQATT and CDR2 SNEGSKA (reference sequence). This CDR3 contains 14 residues. Trimming pared 6 bases from V and 3 bases from J, leaving 15 bases between. CDR3 amino acids: CSAHKRGDGNTIYF. CDR3 in DNA: TGCAGTGCCCATAAGAGGGGCGATGGAAACACCATATATTTT.

This clonotype was detected ten times or more. V and J are TRBV6-6 and TRBJ2-3; 7 bases map to TRBD1. Per the germline V gene, CDR1 is MNHNY and CDR2 is SVGAGI (reference sequence). Trimming removed 6 bases from V and 4 bases from J; junction bases left unmatched: 13. CDR3 length: 16 residues. CDR3 coding DNA: TGTGCCAGCAGCTCCGAAGGGGGCCGCTTCGCAGATACGCAGTATTTT. Translating it yields CASSSEGGRFADTQYF.